These 28 T cell receptor beta chains were all obtained from the same sample, sequenced in a study of blood T cell repertoires in COVID-19 (dated by TCRdb to the early 2020s). The library was built by means of the immunoSEQ multiplex PCR assay. In TCRdb, the immuneACCESS table is reduced to in-frame sequences with V and J assigned. These tables do not hold every clone; where another copy was compared, an unresolved V gene accounts for under half, and the others remain unexplained. Across this sample there are some 100,000 clones, with approximately 90% seen only once. Clones ranked in the top ten supply less than 6% of the sample. The specimen sequenced was peripheral blood. The source is a woman at least 80 years old with active COVID-19.

The CDR3 DNA sequence: TGTGCCAGCAAGAGGAGAGTAGCGGGAGCGTACGAGCAGTACTTC. Residues: CASKRRVAGAYEQYF. The chain has TRBV7-2 and TRBJ2-7, with 9 bases matching TRBD2. CDR3 length equals 15 residues. Looked up from germline, CDR1 is SGHTA and CDR2 is FQGNSA. V was pared by 7 bases and J by 4 bases, with 11 bases of the junction left unmatched.

The chain carries TRBV19 and TRBJ2-1, with D maybe TRBD2 (6 bases). Trimming took 5 bases from V and 1 from J, leaving 15 bases between them. CDR3 size: 16 residues. Germline assignment: CDR1 LNHDA and CDR2 SQIVND (reference sequence). The DNA for the CDR3 is TGTGCCAGTAGTCCCTATACGGGGGAGTCCTACAATGAGCAGTTCTTC. This sequence encodes CASSPYTGESYNEQFF.

The chain employs TRBV3-1 (or the pseudogene TRBV3-2) and TRBJ2-3; 7 bases fit TRBD1. In germline, CDR1 is LGHDT, CDR2 YNNKEL (reference sequence). CDR3 length equals 16 residues. The J segment lost 1 base and the V segment lost 4 bases, leaving 8 bases of the junction unmatched. The CDR3 loop reads CASSRKGTDRTDTQYF. The CDR3 nucleotides read TGTGCCAGCAGCCGGAAAGGGACAGACCGCACAGATACGCAGTATTTT.

The V call is TRBV7-8, the J call TRBJ1-4; no clear D. The CDR3 is made up of 14 amino acids. The V and J ends lost 1 base and 8 bases respectively, with 11 bases between them. Germline lookup yields CDR1 SGHVS and CDR2 FQNEAQ. DNA of the CDR3: TGTGCCAGCAGCTTAGTCCCCGGTTGGGAAAAACTGTTTTTT. Protein product: CASSLVPGWEKLFF.

The CDR3 nucleotides read TGTGCCAGCTCACCACCGGGACTAGCGGCACGGGGGGAGACCCAGTACTTC. It specifies CASSPPGLAARGETQYF. The V and J genes are TRBV18 and TRBJ2-5; 11 positions agree with TRBD2. CDR3 size: 17 residues. Losses at the gene ends were 0 bases for V and 5 bases for J; bases not matched to a gene: 8. Germline V gives CDR1 KGHSH, CDR2 LQKENI.

This chain joins TRBV6-1 and TRBJ1-2, with D possibly TRBD1 on 5 matching bases. Trimming removed 0 bases at V and 2 bases at J, with 22 bases between. Germline assignment: CDR1 MNHNS and CDR2 SASEGT. CDR3 size: 19 residues. The CDR3 DNA reads as TGTGCCAGCAGTGAAGCACCTGGGAGAACTGGTCGGGGGAACTATGGCTACACCTTC. It yields the protein CASSEAPGRTGRGNYGYTF.

The J gene is TRBJ2-2, the V gene TRBV9; D remains unclear. CDR3 length: 18 amino acids. Per germline, CDR1 SGDLS and CDR2 YYNGEE. Trimming cost V 0 bases and J 3 bases, with 18 bases left between them. The CDR3 here is CASSVAFLGPEDTGELFF. The DNA for the CDR3 is TGTGCCAGCAGCGTAGCGTTCCTAGGTCCCGAGGACACCGGGGAGCTGTTTTTT.

This clone was recorded only once. This chain connects TRBV5-1 to TRBJ2-1, with 8 bases that match TRBD1. After removal of 1 base from V and 3 bases from J, the junction contained 3 bases not matched to a gene. CDR1 SGHRS and CDR2 YFSETQ come from the germline V gene. The CDR3 spans 15 residues. The CDR3 protein is CASSLTGGNYNEQFF. CDR3 nucleotides: TGCGCCAGCAGCTTGACAGGGGGGAACTACAATGAGCAGTTCTTC. Full variable domain (missing parts from reference TRBV5-1 and TRBJ2-1): KAGVTQTPRYLIKTRGQQVTLSCSPISGHRSVSWYQQTPGQGLQFLFEYFSETQRNKGNFPGRFSGRQFSNSRSEMNVSTLELGDSALYLCASSLTGGNYNEQFFGPGTRLTVL.

This rearrangement joins TRBV9 to TRBJ1-3; D is ambiguous. The germline V and J ends were trimmed by 0 bases and 11 bases, with 15 bases remaining between them. CDR1 is SGDLS, CDR2 YYNGEE, per germline. The CDR3 extends over 14 amino acids. The CDR3 nucleotides are TGTGCCAGCAGCGTAGACGGTTCGCTGGGCCCCATATATTTT. The encoded protein is CASSVDGSLGPIYF.

This chain joins TRBV7-9 and TRBJ2-1, with 8 nucleotides matching TRBD2. CDR3 size: 15 residues. The J segment lost 3 bases and the V segment lost 5 bases, leaving 6 bases of the junction unmatched. Germline lookup yields CDR1 SEHNR and CDR2 FQNEAQ (reference sequence). CDR3 sequence reads: CASSHKTSVYNEQFF. The DNA for the CDR3 is TGTGCCAGCAGCCATAAGACTAGCGTCTACAATGAGCAGTTCTTC.

The rearrangement joins TRBV5-4 to TRBJ1-3, with D unclear. Trimming removed 0 bases from V and 0 bases from J, with 7 bases in between. CDR1 is SGHNT and CDR2 is YYREEE in the germline V gene (reference sequence). The CDR3 covers 15 residues. CDR3 residues: CASSLGGYSGNTIYF. CDR3 sequence (DNA): TGTGCCAGCAGCTTGGGAGGATACTCTGGAAACACCATATATTTT.

This chain links TRBV5-4 with TRBJ2-5; 9 bases fit TRBD2. Germline trimming cut 2 bases from V and 0 bases from J; bases unmatched to any gene: 5. In germline, CDR1 is SGHNT, CDR2 YYREEE (reference sequence). The CDR3 has 16 amino acids. CDR3 bases: TGTGCCAGCAGCTTTTCTAGCGGGGTTAACCAAGAGACCCAGTACTTC. Protein: CASSFSSGVNQETQYF.

The V gene is TRBV27, the J gene TRBJ2-6, with 7 bases aligning to TRBD2. CDR1 and CDR2 from the germline V gene are MNHEY and SMNVEV (reference sequence). The CDR3 extends over 20 amino acids. Unmatched junction bases numbered 13, after V lost 2 bases and J lost 0 bases. The CDR3 sequence: CASSLGPLAGAISGANVLTF. The CDR3 DNA reads TGTGCCAGCAGTTTAGGGCCTCTCGCGGGAGCGATCTCTGGGGCCAACGTCCTGACTTTC.

V and J are TRBV28 and TRBJ2-1, with D possibly TRBD2 on 5 matching bases. CDR1 is MDHEN and CDR2 is SYDVKM in the germline V gene. The V end lost 5 bases, the J end lost 7 bases, and 12 bases lay between the germline ends. This CDR3 comprises 13 residues. CDR3 amino acids: CASSAGLLNEQFF. The CDR3 coding sequence is TGTGCCAGCAGTGCCGGACTCTTGAATGAGCAGTTCTTC.

This chain joins TRBV7-2 and TRBJ2-2; D is possibly TRBD2 (6 bases). The CDR3 length is 15 residues. The V end lost 3 bases, the J end lost 4 bases, and 12 bases lay between the germline ends. Germline V CDR1 and CDR2: SGHTA, FQGNSA. The CDR3 reads CASSFVGRGTGELFF. The CDR3 region has the DNA TGTGCCAGCAGCTTTGTCGGGAGAGGCACCGGGGAGCTGTTTTTT. The whole variable domain, remainder taken from reference TRBV7-2 and TRBJ2-2, is GAGVSQSPSNKVTEKGKDVELRCDPISGHTALYWYRQSLGQGLEFLIYFQGNSAPDKSGLPSDRFSAERTGGSVSTLTIQRTQQEDSAVYLCASSFVGRGTGELFFGEGSRLTVL.

This chain joins TRBV7-3 and TRBJ1-2; 10 bases align to TRBD1. Germline CDR1 SGHTA, CDR2 FQGTGA. Losses at the gene ends were 2 bases for V and 8 bases for J; bases not matched to a gene: 8. The length of the CDR3 is 15 residues. The CDR3 coding sequence is TGTGCCAGCAGCTTATCAGGGACAGGGGAAGGCGGCTACACCTTC. This encodes CASSLSGTGEGGYTF.

This chain connects TRBV12-3 or TRBV12-4 to TRBJ2-7; 10 positions match TRBD1. V lost 5 bases and J lost 9; bases outside the gene matches: 7. This CDR3 contains 13 residues. In DNA form, the CDR3 reads TGTGCCAGCAGTCCCGGGACAGGGGATCGGCAGTACTTC. Protein sequence: CASSPGTGDRQYF.

The gene calls are TRBV11-2 and TRBJ1-6; the D gene is possibly TRBD1 (5 bases). Germline lookup yields CDR1 SGHAT and CDR2 FQNNGV. This CDR3 contains 15 residues. V lost 5 bases and J 7 bases, leaving 15 bases between the germline ends. The CDR3: CASSPGPDPNSPLHF. CDR3 nucleotides: TGTGCCAGCAGCCCAGGGCCGGACCCGAATTCACCCCTCCACTTT.

The chain uses TRBV10-2 and TRBJ2-2; 7 nucleotides match TRBD2. Germline values: CDR1 WSHSY, CDR2 SAAADI. Trimming cost V 7 bases and J 1 base; bases outside gene matches: 15. The CDR3 loop spans 18 amino acids. The CDR3 region has the DNA TGCGCCAGCATGAGGAGGTTTCGGGAGGCGGAGAACACCGGGGAGCTGTTTTTT. Protein: CASMRRFREAENTGELFF.

The chain employs TRBV7-9 and TRBJ2-3; perhaps TRBD2 as D (6 bases). The CDR3 length is 14 residues. CDR1 and CDR2 (germline): SEHNR, FQNEAQ (reference sequence). Trimming took off 3 bases at V and 6 bases at J, with 13 bases between the two ends. The DNA of the CDR3 is TGTGCCAGCAGCTTTAGCGGCCGGGGCGATACGCAGTATTTT. As protein: CASSFSGRGDTQYF.

V gene TRBV6-6 combines with J gene TRBJ2-2; 11 bases fit TRBD2. The CDR3 has 14 residues. Losses at the gene ends were 8 bases for V and 5 bases for J; bases not matched to a gene: 4. Germline CDR1 MNHNY, CDR2 SVGAGI (reference sequence). This CDR3 reads CASALAGVTGELFF. The CDR3 coding sequence is TGTGCCAGCGCACTAGCGGGAGTTACCGGGGAGCTGTTTTTT.

This sequence joins TRBV29-1 and TRBJ1-2; D perhaps matches TRBD1 (5 bases). Trimming took 7 bases from V and 4 from J, leaving 13 bases between them. The V gene's germline CDR1 is SQVTM and CDR2 ANQGSEA. There are 12 residues in the CDR3. CDR3 loop: CSARGEGYGYTF. CDR3 in DNA: TGCAGCGCTAGAGGGGAGGGCTATGGCTACACCTTC.

This chain connects TRBV4-2 to TRBJ1-3; TRBD1 aligns across 9 bases. CDR1 is LGHNA and CDR2 is YNFKEQ in the germline V gene. This CDR3 spans 20 amino acids. Trimming removed 2 bases from V and 0 bases from J; junction bases left unmatched: 14. The CDR3 loop reads CASSQTGNSGTGSSGNTIYF. The CDR3, as DNA: TGTGCCAGCAGCCAAACGGGGAATTCCGGGACAGGGAGCTCTGGAAACACCATATATTTT.

V and J are TRBV6-2 or TRBV6-3 and TRBJ2-7; 8 bases match TRBD1. This CDR3 spans 17 amino acids. Germline V lookup: CDR1 MNHEY, CDR2 SVGEGT. The junction had 16 bases not matched to a gene; V was cut back by 5 bases and J by 4 bases. As DNA, the CDR3 is TGTGCCAGCAGTGGCCCCCGAGACAGGGGCTTTATTTACGAGCAGTACTTC. As protein: CASSGPRDRGFIYEQYF.

The genes are TRBV6-1 and TRBJ2-7; D perhaps matches TRBD2 (5 bases). In germline, CDR1 is MNHNS, CDR2 SASEGT. CDR3 length: 13 amino acids. V lost 1 base to trimming and J lost 3 bases, with 7 bases between them. The CDR3 is CASSEGGRYEQYF. CDR3 in DNA: TGTGCCAGCAGTGAAGGCGGGCGCTACGAGCAGTACTTC.

This sequence joins TRBV6-5 and TRBJ2-7; possibly TRBD2 for D (6 bases). The V end lost 8 bases, the J end lost 2 bases, and 13 bases lay between the germline ends. Germline V gene lookup returns CDR1 MNHEY and CDR2 SVGAGI. This CDR3 contains 13 residues. CDR3 protein: CASRKGRTYEQYF. The CDR3, as DNA: TGTGCCAGCCGCAAGGGGAGGACCTACGAGCAGTACTTC.

The V call is TRBV12-3 or TRBV12-4, the J call TRBJ1-2; no reliable D call. The CDR3 runs to 13 residues. V gave up 3 bases and J gave up 4 bases, with 9 bases separating them. CDR3 loop: CASSFLIFYGYTF. In nucleotides, the CDR3 is TGTGCCAGCAGTTTCTTAATCTTCTATGGCTACACCTTC.

This rearrangement joins TRBV3-1 (or the pseudogene TRBV3-2) to TRBJ2-7, with TRBD1 as a possible D gene (6 bases). Germline assignment: CDR1 LGHDT and CDR2 YNNKEL (reference sequence). This CDR3 has 17 residues. V lost 3 bases to trimming and J lost 0 bases, with 18 bases between them. The CDR3 spells CASSHRQVAPSSYEQYF. The CDR3 bases are TGTGCCAGCAGCCACCGACAGGTGGCCCCCTCCTCCTACGAGCAGTACTTC.